This TCR beta chain originates from a study of blood T cell repertoires in COVID-19. Germline trimming cut 0 bases from V and 0 bases from J; bases unmatched to any gene: 3. The CDR3 contains 17 residues. From germline, CDR1 is SGDLS and CDR2 YYNGEE. The protocol was immunoSEQ multiplex PCR, while the TCRdb copy is restricted to in-frame clones and leaves out a portion. The sample lists 330,000 or so clones, approximately 88% occurring once. Those enrolled in Seattle joined during active infection and were followed longitudinally afterward. The chain has TRBV9 and TRBJ2-6; TRBD1 aligns across 7 bases. The sample consisted of peripheral blood. The TCR was taken from a man younger than 40 with COVID-19, enrolled during active disease. CDR3 residues: CASSVGQGTSGANVLTF. The CDR3 nucleotides are TGTGCCAGCAGCGTAGGACAGGGAACCTCTGGGGCCAACGTCCTGACTTTC.